The T cell receptor (beta chain) described here comes from a study of cytomegalovirus exposure and HLA in healthy donors. Findings of the study overall: Compared with the roughly 700-donor mean, an Asian-associated ancestry cluster reportedly had fewer N-insertions, according to a later analysis.

PCR was performed using 60 Vbeta and 13 Jbeta primers. Repertoires were generated with immunoSEQ multiplex PCR, while TCRdb's copy carries only in-frame clones and drops some. This sample's table has 45,000 to 55,000 clones. Per the germline V gene, CDR1 is SGHTS and CDR2 is YDEGEE. The CDR3 contains 18 residues. Trimming removed 3 bases from V and 0 bases from J, with 19 bases in between. As to this clone: No antigen is known for it.

While unrecorded immune exposures were likely, the donors were nominally healthy when sampled. The sequenced material came from PBMCs. The chain links TRBV5-8 to TRBJ2-1, with a weak D call TRBD1 (6 bases). The clonotype originates from a man aged 35 to 55 in good health and CMV-seropositive. The CDR3 loop is CASSSGQYFPSSYNEQFF. The CDR3, as DNA: TGTGCCAGCAGCTCAGGACAGTATTTCCCTAGCTCCTACAATGAGCAGTTCTTC.